This TCR beta chain originates from a study of CXCR3-negative and CXCR3-positive naive CD8 T cells. Overall study results and limits: Both naive subsets had comparably high diversity; memory CD8+ cells much lower. For the naive subsets, surface CD5 was similar, and TCR strength was inferred from TRB CDR3 properties. CXCR3-negative naive cells had less hydrophobic TRB CDR3s than did CXCR3-positive naive cells.

About this clonotype: Its specificity is unknown.

cDNA libraries for TRB were generated by 5' RACE incorporating UMI labels. TCRdb reprocessed the 5' RACE reads, keeping one entry per CDR3 protein, no DNA. The data show some 67,000 distinct CDR3 sequences, and the top ten clones hold approximately 1.5%. CD45RO-CCR7+CD27+CD95- characterized naive CD8+ T cells. The CDR3 has 13 amino acids. Sequenced sample: naive CXCR3- CD8+ T cells from blood. As for subset: CD45RO-CCR7+CD27+CD95- naive CD8+ T cells lacking CXCR3 (TNR3-). The sequence was collected from a human donor in good health. Some clones in this sample may be carry-over from other donors' samples. The chain links TRBV21-1 to TRBJ1-5. TRBV21-1 is a pseudogene locus. The CDR3: CASRYRTNQPQHF.